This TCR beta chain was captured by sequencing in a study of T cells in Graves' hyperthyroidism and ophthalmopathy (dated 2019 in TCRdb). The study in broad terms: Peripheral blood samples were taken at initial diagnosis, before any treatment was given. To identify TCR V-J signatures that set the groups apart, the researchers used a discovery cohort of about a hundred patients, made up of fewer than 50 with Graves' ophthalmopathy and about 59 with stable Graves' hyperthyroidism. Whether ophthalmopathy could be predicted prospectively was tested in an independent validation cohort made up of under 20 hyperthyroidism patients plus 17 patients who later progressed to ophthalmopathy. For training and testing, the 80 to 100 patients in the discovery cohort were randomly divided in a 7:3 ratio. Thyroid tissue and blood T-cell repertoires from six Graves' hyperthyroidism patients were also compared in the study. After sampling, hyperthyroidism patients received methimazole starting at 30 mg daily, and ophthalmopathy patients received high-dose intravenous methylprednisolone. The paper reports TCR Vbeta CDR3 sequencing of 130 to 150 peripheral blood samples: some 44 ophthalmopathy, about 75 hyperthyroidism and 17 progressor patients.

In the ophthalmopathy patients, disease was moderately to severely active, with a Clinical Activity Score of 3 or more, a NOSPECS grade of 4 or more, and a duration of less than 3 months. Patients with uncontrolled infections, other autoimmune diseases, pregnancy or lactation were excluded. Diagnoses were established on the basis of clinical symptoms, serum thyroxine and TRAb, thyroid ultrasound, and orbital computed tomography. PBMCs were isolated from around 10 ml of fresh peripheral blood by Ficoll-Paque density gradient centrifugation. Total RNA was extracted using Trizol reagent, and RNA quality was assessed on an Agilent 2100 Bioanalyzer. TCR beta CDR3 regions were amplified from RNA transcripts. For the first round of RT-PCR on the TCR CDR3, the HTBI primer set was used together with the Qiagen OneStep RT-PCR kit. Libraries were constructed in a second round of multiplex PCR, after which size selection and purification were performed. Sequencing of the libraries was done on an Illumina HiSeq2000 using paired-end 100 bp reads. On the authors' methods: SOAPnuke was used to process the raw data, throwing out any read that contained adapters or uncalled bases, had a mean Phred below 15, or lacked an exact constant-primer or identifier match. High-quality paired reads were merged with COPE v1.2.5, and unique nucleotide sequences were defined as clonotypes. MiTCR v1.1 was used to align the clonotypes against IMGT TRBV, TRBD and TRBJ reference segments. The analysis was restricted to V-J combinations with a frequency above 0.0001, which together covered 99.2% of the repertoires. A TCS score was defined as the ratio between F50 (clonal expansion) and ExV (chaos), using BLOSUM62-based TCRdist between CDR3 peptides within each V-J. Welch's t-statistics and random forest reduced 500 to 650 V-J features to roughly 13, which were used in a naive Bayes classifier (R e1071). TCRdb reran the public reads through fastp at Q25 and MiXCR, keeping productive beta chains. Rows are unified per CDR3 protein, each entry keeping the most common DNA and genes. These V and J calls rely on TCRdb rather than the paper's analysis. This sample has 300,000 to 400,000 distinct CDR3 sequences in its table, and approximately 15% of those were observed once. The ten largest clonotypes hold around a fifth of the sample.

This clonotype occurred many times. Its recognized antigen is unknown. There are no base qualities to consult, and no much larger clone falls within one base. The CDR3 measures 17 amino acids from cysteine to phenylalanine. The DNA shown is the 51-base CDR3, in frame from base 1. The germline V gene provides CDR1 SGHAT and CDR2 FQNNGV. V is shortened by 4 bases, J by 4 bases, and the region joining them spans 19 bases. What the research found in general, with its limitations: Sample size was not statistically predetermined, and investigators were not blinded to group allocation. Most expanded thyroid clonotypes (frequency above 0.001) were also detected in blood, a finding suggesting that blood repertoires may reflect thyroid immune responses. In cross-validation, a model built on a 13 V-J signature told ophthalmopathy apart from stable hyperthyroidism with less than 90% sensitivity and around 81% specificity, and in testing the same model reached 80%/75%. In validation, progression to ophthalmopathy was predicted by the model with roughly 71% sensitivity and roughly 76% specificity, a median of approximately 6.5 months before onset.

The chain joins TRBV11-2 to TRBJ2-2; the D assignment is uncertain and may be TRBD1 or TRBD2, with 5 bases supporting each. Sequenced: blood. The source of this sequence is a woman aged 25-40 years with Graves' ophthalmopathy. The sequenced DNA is TGTGCCAGCAGCTCATGGGCCACAGGTCGGGGCACCGGGGAGCTGTTTTTT. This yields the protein CASSSWATGRGTGELFF.